A single sample is the source of the 21 T cell receptor beta chains below, sequenced in a study of T cells in Graves' hyperthyroidism and ophthalmopathy. The source material, RNA transcripts, was used to amplify TCR beta CDR3 regions. A first-round RT-PCR of the TCR CDR3 used the HTBI primer set. TCRdb recomputed calls from the multiplex PCR reads with MiXCR, one row per CDR3 protein. The data contain around 35,000 distinct CDR3 sequences, around 52% of them singletons. Material: blood. The receptors were gathered from a middle-aged woman with Graves' ophthalmopathy.

This chain links TRBV30 with TRBJ2-7; D remains ambiguous. CDR1 and CDR2 (germline): GTSNPN, SVGIG (reference sequence). Trimming shortened V by 0 bases and J by 0 bases, and 9 bases separated the two germline ends. The CDR3 has 14 amino acids. The CDR3 DNA sequence: TGTGCCTGGAGTGTATTGCTCAGCTCCTACGAGCAGTACTTC. It is translated as CAWSVLLSSYEQYF.

This clonotype came up many times. The CDR3 nucleotides read TGTGCCAGCAGCAGGGACAGAGAACGAGGGTTAGCTTTCTTT. Encoded protein: CASSRDRERGLAFF. The chain employs TRBV6-1 and TRBJ1-1, with TRBD1 matching over 7 bases. The CDR3 spans 14 residues. Germline V gene lookup returns CDR1 MNHNS and CDR2 SASEGT. With V trimmed by 6 bases and J by 10 bases, 14 bases remained unmatched.

CDR3 amino acids: CASSLRPETQYF. CDR3 nucleotide sequence: TGTGCCAGCAGCTTACGCCCGGAGACCCAGTACTTC. The genes are TRBV7-3 and TRBJ2-5; unclear D gene. This CDR3 region has 12 residues. CDR1 and CDR2 (germline): SGHTA, FQGTGA. Trimming took 2 bases from V and 5 from J, leaving 6 bases between them.

The chain employs TRBV7-2 and TRBJ1-2; tentative D call: TRBD1 (5 bases). CDR1 is SGHTA, CDR2 FQGNSA, per germline. V lost 6 bases and J lost 4, with 18 bases in between. This CDR3 spans 15 amino acids. The CDR3 nucleotides read TGTGCCAGCAGTCCCGGGACTAGCGGGGGCTATGGCTACACCTTC. Its protein product is CASSPGTSGGYGYTF. The variable domain in full, completed from reference TRBV7-2 and TRBJ1-2, reads GAGVSQSPSNKVTEKGKDVELRCDPISGHTALYWYRQSLGQGLEFLIYFQGNSAPDKSGLPSDRFSAERTGGSVSTLTIQRTQQEDSAVYLCASSPGTSGGYGYTFGSGTRLTVV.

This chain connects TRBV7-6 to TRBJ2-7, with D uncertain. The germline CDR1 and CDR2 sequences are SGHVS and FNYEAQ. The V end lost 3 bases, the J end lost 2 bases, and 8 bases lay between the germline ends. The CDR3 is 13 residues long. The CDR3 here is CASSFADTYEQYF. DNA of the CDR3: TGTGCCAGCAGCTTCGCAGATACCTACGAGCAGTACTTC.

The rearrangement uses TRBV7-3 and TRBJ1-1; D is uncertain. The CDR3 spans 13 residues. Germline V gene lookup returns CDR1 SGHTA and CDR2 FQGTGA. The V gene lost 4 bases and the J gene lost 2 bases, with 8 bases spanning the gap. In DNA, the CDR3 is TGTGCCAGCAGCTACTCGGGAAACACTGAAGCTTTCTTT. It specifies CASSYSGNTEAFF.

The chain has TRBV29-1 and TRBJ1-2; a possible D gene is TRBD1 (5 bases). V lost 2 bases to trimming and J lost 6 bases, with 13 bases between them. The V gene's germline CDR1 is SQVTM and CDR2 ANQGSEA. The length of the CDR3 is 13 residues. The CDR3 DNA reads as TGCAGCGTTGAAACCGGGACGGAGAATGGCTACACCTTC. Its protein is CSVETGTENGYTF. The full variable domain, rest sourced from reference TRBV29-1 and TRBJ1-2, is SAVISQKPSRDICQRGTSLTIQCQVDSQVTMMFWYRQQPGQSLTLIATANQGSEATYESGFVIDKFPISRPNLTFSTLTVSNMSPEDSSIYLCSVETGTENGYTFGSGTRLTVV.

This clonotype has more than one count but fewer than ten. This may stem from a read error, because a much larger clone lies one nucleotide away. V is TRBV10-3 and J is TRBJ1-1; TRBD1 might be the D (5 bases). Germline CDR1 is ENHRY and CDR2 is SYGVKD. Trimming stripped 3 bases from V and 3 bases from J, with 11 bases between. The CDR3 totals 14 residues. CDR3 sequence (DNA): TGTGCCATCAGTGACGGCGGGGGGGACACTGAAGCTTTCTTT. Amino acid sequence: CAISDGGGDTEAFF.

This clonotype qualifies as medium-sized. CDR3 in amino acids: CASSLTELGSEQYF. DNA for the CDR3: TGTGCCAGCAGCCTCACAGAACTAGGGAGCGAGCAGTACTTC. V usage is TRBV7-8 and J usage is TRBJ2-7, with a possible D match to TRBD2 (5 bases). V gave up 5 bases and J gave up 6 bases, with 17 bases separating them. Germline V gives CDR1 SGHVS, CDR2 FQNEAQ. CDR3 size: 14 residues.

The chain carries TRBV29-1 and TRBJ2-1, with D tentatively TRBD1 (7 bases). Germline CDR1 reads SQVTM; CDR2 reads ANQGSEA. The V gene lost 4 bases and the J gene lost 6 bases, with 13 bases spanning the gap. This CDR3 contains 13 residues. In DNA form, the CDR3 reads TGCAGCGTTGCATCAGGGGGGCGCAATGAGCAGTTCTTC. Translated: CSVASGGRNEQFF.

The chain has TRBV7-9 and TRBJ2-1; D not resolved. With 6 bases removed from V and 2 bases from J, the gap between germline ends came to 8 bases. CDR1 is SEHNR and CDR2 is FQNEAQ in the germline V gene (reference sequence). CDR3 length equals 13 residues. CDR3 amino acids: CASSVVTYNEQFF. The CDR3 region has the DNA TGTGCCAGCAGTGTCGTTACCTACAATGAGCAGTTCTTC.

V gene TRBV19 combines with J gene TRBJ2-1; TRBD2 aligns across 12 bases. This CDR3 has 15 residues. Looked up from germline, CDR1 is LNHDA and CDR2 is SQIVND (reference sequence). In DNA, the CDR3 is TGTGCTAGACCCTCTAGCGGGGGGGCGCAAAATGAGCAGTTCTTC. Protein product: CARPSSGGAQNEQFF.

In its sample, this clonotype was seen many times. J is TRBJ1-4 and V is TRBV12-3 or TRBV12-4; 7 bases fit TRBD1. V gave up 5 bases and J gave up 0 bases; unmatched junction bases: 3. This CDR3 has 15 amino acids. CDR3 in amino acids: CASSAGQTTNEKLFF. The CDR3 nucleotides read TGTGCCAGCAGTGCGGGACAGACAACTAATGAAAAACTGTTTTTT.

This clonotype was seen at least ten times. Here the CDR3 reads CASSPDRSGTGELFF. The CDR3 bases are TGCGCCAGCAGCCCGGACAGGTCGGGCACCGGGGAGCTGTTTTTT. The chain is built from TRBV10-1 and TRBJ2-2, with 7 bases lining up with TRBD1. The CDR3 sequence is 15 residues long. The trim removed 6 bases at V and 4 bases at J, leaving 8 bases unmatched. The germline gives CDR1 WNHNN, CDR2 SYGVQD (reference sequence).

The count of this clonotype is one. The chain is built from TRBV9 and TRBJ2-7; TRBD2 matches 12 bases. Germline V CDR1 and CDR2: SGDLS, YYNGEE. Trimming took 5 bases from V and 5 from J; bases not matched to a gene: 8. There are 15 residues in the CDR3. The CDR3 reads CASSETSGRIDEQYF. As DNA, the CDR3 is TGTGCCAGCAGTGAAACTAGCGGGAGGATCGACGAGCAGTACTTC.

Note on this clonotype: A junction boundary mismatches the germline segment, possibly from a read error. The chain joins TRBV10-1 to TRBJ2-5; 9 nucleotides align to TRBD2. Germline CDR1 is WNHNN and CDR2 is SYGVQD (reference sequence). The CDR3 runs to 16 residues. The CDR3 loop reads CANSDVEAGGQGTQYF. CDR3 nucleotide sequence: TGCGCCAACAGTGATGTCGAAGCGGGGGGTCAAGGGACCCAGTACTTC.

This clonotype was counted ten times or more. The CDR3 DNA sequence: TGCAGTGCTAGAGATCTTCTTGAGGGCTACGAGCAGTACTTC. Translated: CSARDLLEGYEQYF. The V gene is TRBV20-1, the J gene TRBJ2-7, with D possibly matching TRBD2 (5 bases). CDR1 and CDR2 (germline): DFQATT, SNEGSKA (reference sequence). Deletions cut 0 bases from V and 3 bases from J, with 12 bases between. This CDR3 contains 14 residues.

The gene calls are TRBV6-5 and TRBJ2-3; no reliable D call. CDR1 is MNHEY and CDR2 is SVGAGI in the germline V gene. The CDR3 runs 13 residues. V was pared by 7 bases and J by 0 bases, with 8 bases between. The CDR3 loop is CASKSGSTDTQYF. The CDR3 region has the DNA TGTGCCAGCAAATCCGGGAGCACAGATACGCAGTATTTT.

Details on this clonotype: Relative to the germline gene, one junction end is altered; a read error may explain this. The genes are TRBV16 and TRBJ2-5; the D is unclear. CDR3 length: 16 amino acids. From germline, CDR1 is KGHSY and CDR2 FQNENV. This CDR3 is CASSKSVNHRRETQYF. CDR3 sequence (DNA): TGTGCCAGCAGCAAATCGGTAAATCACCGAAGGGAGACCCAGTACTTC.

This chain joins TRBV9 and TRBJ1-2, with no clear D. CDR1 is SGDLS and CDR2 is YYNGEE in the germline V gene. Between the trimmed V and J ends, which lost 0 bases and 1 base, there was a span of 4 bases. The CDR3 is 13 amino acids. CDR3 DNA sequence: TGTGCCAGCAGCGTAGACGGTAACTATGGCTACACCTTC. Its protein product is CASSVDGNYGYTF. Together with reference TRBV9 and TRBJ1-2, the CDR3 gives the full variable domain: DSGVTQTPKHLITATGQRVTLRCSPRSGDLSVYWYQQSLDQGLQFLIQYYNGEERAKGNILERFSAQQFPDLHSELNLSSLELGDSALYFCASSVDGNYGYTFGSGTRLTVV.

This clonotype appeared many times. This chain connects TRBV30 to TRBJ1-6, with D maybe TRBD1 (6 bases). This CDR3 is 14 amino acids long. In germline, CDR1 is GTSNPN, CDR2 SVGIG (reference sequence). Trimming left V 4 bases short and J 8 bases short, with 15 bases between. The CDR3 nucleotides read TGTGCCTGGAACCGCCGGGACACTTATTCACCCCTCCACTTT. Protein sequence: CAWNRRDTYSPLHF.